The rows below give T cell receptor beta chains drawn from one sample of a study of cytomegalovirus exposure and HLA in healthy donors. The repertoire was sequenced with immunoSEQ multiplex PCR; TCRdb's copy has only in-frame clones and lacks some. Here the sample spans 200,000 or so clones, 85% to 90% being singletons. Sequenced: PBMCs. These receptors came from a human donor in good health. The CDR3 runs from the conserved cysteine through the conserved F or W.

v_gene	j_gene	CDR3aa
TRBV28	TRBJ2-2	CASSLGKREVNTGELFF
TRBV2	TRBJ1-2	CASSDLTGGGGGYTF
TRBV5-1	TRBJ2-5	CASSAQTAQYF
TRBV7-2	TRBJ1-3	CASSSGGAGSGNTIYF
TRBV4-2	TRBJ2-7	CASSQVLGLAGFGETYEQYF
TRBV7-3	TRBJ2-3	CASSRGPSDTQYF
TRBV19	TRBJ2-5	CASKGSVAVQETQYF
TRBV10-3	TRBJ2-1	CAITSRGTYNEQFF
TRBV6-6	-	CASSSTSGVPYEQYF
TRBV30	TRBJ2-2	CAWQTSGASNTGELFF
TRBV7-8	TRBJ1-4	CASSLARLGNEKLFF
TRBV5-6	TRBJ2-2	CASRQTSGVTNTGELFF
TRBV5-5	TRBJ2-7	CASSLWGTGYF
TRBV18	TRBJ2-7	CASSLSSGLAYEQYF
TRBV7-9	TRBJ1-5	CASSPDRERQPQHF
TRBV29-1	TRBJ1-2	CSGWDRTNYGYTF
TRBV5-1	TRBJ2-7	CASWAGQGLHEQYF
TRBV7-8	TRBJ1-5	CASSQNRGDQPQHF
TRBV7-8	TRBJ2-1	CASSVRVSSYNEQFF
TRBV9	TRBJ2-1	CASSVEGLAPLEQFF
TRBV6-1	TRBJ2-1	CASSTLAGGPDEQFF
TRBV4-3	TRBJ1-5	CASSRGLGGDQPQHF
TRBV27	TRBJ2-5	CASSLLGQGKETQYF
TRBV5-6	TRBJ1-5	CASSVRTGNQPQHF
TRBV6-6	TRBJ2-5	CASSYGATQETQYF
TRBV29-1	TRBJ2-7	CSGYSAANYEQYF
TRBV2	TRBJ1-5	CASSEAGYSNQPQHF
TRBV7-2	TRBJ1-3	CASARGSGNTIYF
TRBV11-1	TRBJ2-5	CASSRGQQKETQYF
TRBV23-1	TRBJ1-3	CASEVRAGGYGSNTIYF
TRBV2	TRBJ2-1	CASRYGTSITYNEQFF
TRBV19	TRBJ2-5	CASSSRTGGETQYF
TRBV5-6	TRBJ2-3	CASGSRGSTDTQYF
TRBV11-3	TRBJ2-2	CASSWSGSPGELFF
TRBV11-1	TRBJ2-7	CASSLRQSYEQYF
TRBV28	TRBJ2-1	CASSSPAGGGDEQFF
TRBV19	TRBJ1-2	CASRAVGYTF
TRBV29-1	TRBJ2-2	CSVEDRLLGAGELFF
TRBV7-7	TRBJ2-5	CASSPSPQGKETQYF
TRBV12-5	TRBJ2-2	CASGAPGTDYTGELFF
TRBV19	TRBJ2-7	CASSTRLAGTYEQYF
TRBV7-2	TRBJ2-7	CASSLVQSGGEQYF
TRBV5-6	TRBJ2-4	CASSSRQGEIIQYF
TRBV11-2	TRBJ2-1	CASSLEEHNEQFF
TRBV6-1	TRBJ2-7	CASESALASSYEQYF
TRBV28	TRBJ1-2	CASSSGTGANYGYTF